This T cell receptor beta chain was obtained from a study of T cells in Graves' hyperthyroidism and ophthalmopathy. Turning to the study itself: Peripheral blood was collected at initial diagnosis, before any treatment.

Hyperthyroidism patients were newly diagnosed, had disease duration under 2 months, and were aged 18 to 65 years. Notes on this clonotype: What it binds is not known. It may be a read error: a sequence one base away is much more abundant.

Study-level points and caveats: Ophthalmopathy got predicted by the model a median 6.5 months before its onset.

Germline CDR1 SEHNR, CDR2 FQNEAQ (reference sequence). The CDR3 runs to 15 residues. RNA transcripts provided the source from which TCR beta CDR3 regions were amplified. The HTBI primer set was used in a first-round RT-PCR of the TCR CDR3. Each CDR3 protein is one row after TCRdb ran MiXCR on the multiplex PCR reads. The sample holds roughly 660,000 distinct CDR3 sequences, around a sixth seen once. The sequenced material came from blood. The clonotype comes from a man in his forties or fifties with Graves' hyperthyroidism. J is TRBJ1-1 and V is TRBV7-9, with 9 bases identical to TRBD1. The CDR3 reads CASRAGRQGGTETFF. The CDR3 DNA is TGTGCCAGCAGAGCAGGTAGACAGGGGGGAACTGAAACTTTCTTT.